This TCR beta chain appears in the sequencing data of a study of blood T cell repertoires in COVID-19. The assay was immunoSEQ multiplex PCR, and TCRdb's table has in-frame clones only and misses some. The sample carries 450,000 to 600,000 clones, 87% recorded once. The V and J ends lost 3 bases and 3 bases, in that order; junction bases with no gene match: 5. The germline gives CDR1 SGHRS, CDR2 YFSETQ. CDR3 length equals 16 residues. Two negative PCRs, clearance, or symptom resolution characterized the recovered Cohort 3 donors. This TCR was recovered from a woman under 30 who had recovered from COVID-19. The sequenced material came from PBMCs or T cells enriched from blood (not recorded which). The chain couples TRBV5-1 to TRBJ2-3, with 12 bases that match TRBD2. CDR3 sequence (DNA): TGCGCCAGCAGCTCCCTCCTAGCGGGGGGGACAGATACGCAGTATTTT. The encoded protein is CASSSLLAGGTDTQYF.